This T cell receptor beta chain came from a study of T cells in Graves' hyperthyroidism and ophthalmopathy. V was clipped by 7 bases and J by 3 bases, with 6 bases between them. The CDR3 length is 11 residues. Germline V gene sequence: CDR1 MDHEN, CDR2 SYDVKM. Using RNA transcripts as the source, TCR beta CDR3 regions were amplified. In the first-round RT-PCR of the TCR CDR3, the HTBI primer set was used. MiXCR, run by TCRdb on the multiplex PCR reads, gives a single entry per CDR3 protein. Of a few hundred thousand distinct CDR3 sequences listed, around 14% are singletons. Study-level results: Most thyroid clonotypes expanded above 0.001 were also detected in blood.

As regards this clonotype: Antigen unknown.

The chain joins TRBV28 to TRBJ1-1; the D is unclear. The sequencing sample was made of blood. The receptor's source is a woman in her twenties or thirties with Graves' hyperthyroidism. The CDR3 protein is CASTSYTEAFF. The CDR3 nucleotides read TGTGCCAGCACAAGTTACACTGAAGCTTTCTTT.